Below, 7 T cell receptor beta chains from the same sample are listed, as sequenced in a study of T-cell reconstitution after alpha-beta-depleted transplantation in children. Unique molecular identifiers were built into the TCRbeta library. From the PCR reads, TCRdb called clonotypes with MiXCR, one entry per CDR3 protein. The table includes about 400,000 distinct CDR3 sequences, around 21% detected once. The material sequenced was PBMCs from the stem cell graft donor, taken from the stem cell graft. These receptors all stem from a human donor who donated a stem cell graft to a child with acute myeloid leukemia.

The table lists this clonotype with a few counts. The gene calls are TRBV5-1 and TRBJ2-2, with D hard to call. CDR3 size: 15 residues. Germline V gene sequence: CDR1 SGHRS, CDR2 YFSETQ. V was cut by 0 bases and J by 1 base, with 7 bases left in between. The DNA of the CDR3 is TGCGCCAGCAGCTTGGGCTCAAGGAACACCGGGGAGCTGTTTTTT. Translating gives CASSLGSRNTGELFF.

The chain employs TRBV18 and TRBJ2-3; no definite D call. V shed 3 bases and J shed 4 bases, with 8 bases lying between them. The CDR3 has 13 residues. In germline, CDR1 is KGHSH, CDR2 LQKENI. As DNA, the CDR3 is TGTGCCAGCTCACCGTCCTCGGCAGATACGCAGTATTTT. Protein product: CASSPSSADTQYF.

This clonotype appeared many times. This sequence joins TRBV20-1 and TRBJ1-1; D is ambiguous. The CDR3 is 13 residues long. V lost 0 bases and J lost 7, with 12 bases in between. The V gene's germline CDR1 is DFQATT and CDR2 SNEGSKA (reference sequence). The CDR3 bases are TGCAGTGCTAGAGAAACAGCTGTCAGTGAAGCTTTCTTT. This translates into CSARETAVSEAFF.

V usage is TRBV5-1 and J usage is TRBJ2-3; D perhaps matches TRBD1 (6 bases). The germline V gene has CDR1 SGHRS and CDR2 YFSETQ. The CDR3 length is 15 residues. With 4 bases removed from V and 3 bases from J, the gap between germline ends came to 15 bases. CDR3 region: CASSGNSGQTDTQYF. The CDR3 DNA reads as TGCGCCAGCAGCGGGAACTCGGGACAAACAGATACGCAGTATTTT.

This clonotype was counted only a few times. The chain uses TRBV11-2 and TRBJ1-4; a possible D gene is TRBD1 (6 bases). Germline lookup yields CDR1 SGHAT and CDR2 FQNNGV. The CDR3 consists of 15 residues. V was pared by 5 bases and J by 6 bases, with 16 bases between. The DNA for the CDR3 is TGTGCCAGCAGCGAACTGCAGGGGTTTGATGAAAAACTGTTTTTT. It is translated as CASSELQGFDEKLFF.

The rearrangement uses TRBV4-2 and TRBJ1-4, with no clear D. Trimming left V 1 base short and J 4 bases short, with 10 bases between. CDR1 is LGHNA, CDR2 YNFKEQ, per germline. The CDR3 contains 15 residues. The CDR3 reads CASSQGTGINEKLFF. Written as DNA, the CDR3 is TGTGCCAGCAGCCAAGGAACTGGGATTAATGAAAAACTGTTTTTT.

This clonotype was detected many times. This chain joins TRBV9 and TRBJ2-1; D possibly matches TRBD1 or TRBD2 (5 bases each). This CDR3 contains 15 residues. Between the trimmed V and J ends, which lost 0 bases and 0 bases, there was a span of 7 bases. The germline CDR1 and CDR2 sequences are SGDLS and YYNGEE. As DNA, the CDR3 is TGTGCCAGCAGCGTAGTTGGGGGCTCCTACAATGAGCAGTTCTTC. It specifies CASSVVGGSYNEQFF.